These 9 T cell receptor beta chains originate from one sample sequenced in a study of cytomegalovirus exposure and HLA in healthy donors. Primers: 60 Vbeta forward and 13 Jbeta reverse. TCRdb's copy holds only in-frame clones and misses some; the assay was immunoSEQ multiplex PCR. Of about 120,000 clones listed, 60% to 85% are singletons. Sequencing used PBMCs. The origin of the receptors is a woman under 30 in good health and CMV-seronegative.

This sequence joins TRBV2 and TRBJ1-2; 8 bases are shared with TRBD1. Trimming removed 6 bases from V and 3 bases from J; junction bases left unmatched: 3. Germline CDR1 SNHLY, CDR2 FYNNEI. The CDR3 consists of 13 residues. CDR3 region: CASRMTGDYGYTF. The CDR3 DNA reads as TGTGCCAGCAGGATGACAGGGGACTATGGCTACACCTTC. The full variable domain, rest sourced from reference TRBV2 and TRBJ1-2, is EPEVTQTPSHQVTQMGQEVILRCVPISNHLYFYWYRQILGQKVEFLVSFYNNEISEKSEIFDDQFSVERPDGSNFTLKIRSTKLEDSAMYFCASRMTGDYGYTFGSGTRLTVV.

This chain uses TRBV28 with TRBJ1-2, with TRBD1 matching 9 bases. The CDR3 extends over 16 amino acids. V lost 5 bases and J lost 4; bases outside the gene matches: 11. Germline-derived CDR1 and CDR2 are MDHEN and SYDVKM. The DNA for the CDR3 is TGTGCCAGCAGTCCCCAAGGGACAGGGCACGGCTATGGCTACACCTTC. Its protein is CASSPQGTGHGYGYTF.

The rearrangement uses TRBV7-8 and TRBJ2-5; D might be TRBD1 (6 bases). V gave up 0 bases and J gave up 4 bases, with 12 bases separating them. From germline, CDR1 is SGHVS and CDR2 FQNEAQ. The CDR3 is 15 residues long. Here the CDR3 DNA reads TGTGCCAGCAGCTTAGCGTTGGGGGCCGCAGAGACCCAGTACTTC. Translating it yields CASSLALGAAETQYF. Supplemented by reference TRBV7-8 and TRBJ2-5, the full variable domain reads GAGVSQSPRYKVAKRGQDVALRCDPISGHVSLFWYQQALGQGPEFLTYFQNEAQLDKSGLPSDRFFAERPEGSVSTLKIQRTQQEDSAVYLCASSLALGAAETQYFGPGTRLLVL.

The V call is TRBV6-5, the J call TRBJ1-2; D may be TRBD1 (5 bases). Between the trimmed V and J ends, which lost 4 bases and 4 bases, there was a span of 13 bases. The CDR3 is 14 amino acids. CDR1 and CDR2 from the germline V gene are MNHEY and SVGAGI. CDR3 nucleotides: TGTGCCAGCAGTTTGACGGACAACGGCTATGGCTACACCTTC. Its translation: CASSLTDNGYGYTF.

This chain joins TRBV5-4 and TRBJ1-5; 8 positions match TRBD1. The germline CDR1 and CDR2 sequences are SGHNT and YYREEE (reference sequence). This CDR3 is 15 amino acids long. V trimming: 2 bases; J trimming: 2 bases; junction bases outside the gene matches: 3. This CDR3 is CASSFGTGRNQPQHF. In nucleotides, the CDR3 is TGTGCCAGCAGCTTTGGGACAGGCCGCAATCAGCCCCAGCATTTT.

This chain joins TRBV2 and TRBJ1-1, with D tentatively TRBD1 (5 bases). From germline, CDR1 is SNHLY and CDR2 FYNNEI. Between the trimmed V and J ends, which lost 5 bases and 5 bases, there was a span of 15 bases. This CDR3 has 14 residues. As DNA, the CDR3 is TGTGCCAGCAGTCGTCAAAGGGGCGAAACTGAAGCTTTCTTT. Translating gives CASSRQRGETEAFF.

The rearrangement joins TRBV11-3 to TRBJ1-6; 7 bases map to TRBD1. Trimming removed 5 bases from V and 5 bases from J; junction bases left unmatched: 6. CDR3 length: 15 residues. Per germline, CDR1 SGHNT and CDR2 YENEEA. The CDR3 DNA sequence: TGTGCCAGCAGCCATGACAGGGAAAATAATTCACCCCTCCACTTT. This sequence encodes CASSHDRENNSPLHF.

This clone was detected only a few times. The V call is TRBV30, the J call TRBJ1-2; D gene unclear. Trimming left V 2 bases short and J 2 bases short, with 9 bases between. Germline values: CDR1 GTSNPN, CDR2 SVGIG (reference sequence). The CDR3 contains 13 residues. The CDR3: CAWSLGGNYGYTF. CDR3 nucleotides: TGTGCCTGGAGTCTCGGAGGGAACTATGGCTACACCTTC.

The genes are TRBV6-1 and TRBJ2-1; 9 nucleotides match TRBD2. The CDR3 length is 16 residues. Trimming cost V 4 bases and J 4 bases; bases outside gene matches: 8. Germline V gene data show CDR1 as MNHNS and CDR2 as SASEGT. The CDR3 is CASSGLAGARYNEQFF. DNA for the CDR3: TGTGCCAGCAGTGGTTTAGCGGGGGCGAGGTACAATGAGCAGTTCTTC.